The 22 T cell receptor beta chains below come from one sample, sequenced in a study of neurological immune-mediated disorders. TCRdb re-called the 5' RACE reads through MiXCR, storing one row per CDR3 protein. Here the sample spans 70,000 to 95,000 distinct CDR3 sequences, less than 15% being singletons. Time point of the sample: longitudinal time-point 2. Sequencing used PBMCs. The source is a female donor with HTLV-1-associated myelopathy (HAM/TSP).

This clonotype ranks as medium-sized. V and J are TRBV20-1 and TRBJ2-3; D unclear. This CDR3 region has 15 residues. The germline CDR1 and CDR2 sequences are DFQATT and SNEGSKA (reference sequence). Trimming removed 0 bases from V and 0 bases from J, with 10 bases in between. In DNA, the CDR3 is TGCAGTGCTAGAGAAAGCTTCCGGAGCACAGATACGCAGTATTTT. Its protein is CSARESFRSTDTQYF.

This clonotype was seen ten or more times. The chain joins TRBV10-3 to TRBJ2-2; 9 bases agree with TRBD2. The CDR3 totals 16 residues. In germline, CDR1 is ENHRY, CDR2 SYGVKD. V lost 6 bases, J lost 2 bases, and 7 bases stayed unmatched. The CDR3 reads CAISQSGGKNTGELFF. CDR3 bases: TGTGCCATCAGCCAAAGCGGGGGGAAAAACACCGGGGAGCTGTTTTTT.

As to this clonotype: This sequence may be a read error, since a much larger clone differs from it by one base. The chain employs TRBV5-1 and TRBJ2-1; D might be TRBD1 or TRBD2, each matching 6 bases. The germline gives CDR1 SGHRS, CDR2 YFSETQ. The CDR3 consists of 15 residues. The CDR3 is CASSLVGGRVNEQSF. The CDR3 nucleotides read TGCGCCAGCAGCTTGGTGGGGGGCCGAGTGAATGAGCAGTCCTTC.

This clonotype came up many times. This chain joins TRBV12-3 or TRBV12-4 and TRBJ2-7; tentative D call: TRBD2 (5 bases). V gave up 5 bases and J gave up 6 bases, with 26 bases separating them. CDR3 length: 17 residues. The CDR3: CASSVEPPDRGRGEQYF. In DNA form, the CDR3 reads TGTGCCAGCAGTGTAGAACCTCCGGACCGTGGACGGGGCGAGCAGTACTTC.

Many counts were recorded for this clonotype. The CDR3 loop is CAISATSGGNEQFF. CDR3 in DNA: TGTGCCATCAGTGCAACTAGCGGGGGGAATGAGCAGTTCTTC. The chain carries TRBV10-3 and TRBJ2-1; the match to TRBD2 covers 12 bases. The CDR3 totals 14 residues. V lost 4 bases, J lost 7 bases, and 2 bases stayed unmatched. Germline CDR1 and CDR2: ENHRY and SYGVKD.

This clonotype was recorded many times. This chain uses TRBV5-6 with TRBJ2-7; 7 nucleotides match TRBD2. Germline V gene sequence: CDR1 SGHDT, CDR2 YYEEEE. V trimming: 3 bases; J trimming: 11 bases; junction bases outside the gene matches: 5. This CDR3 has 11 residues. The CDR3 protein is CASSWGGKEYF. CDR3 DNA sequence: TGTGCCAGCAGCTGGGGAGGGAAAGAGTACTTC.

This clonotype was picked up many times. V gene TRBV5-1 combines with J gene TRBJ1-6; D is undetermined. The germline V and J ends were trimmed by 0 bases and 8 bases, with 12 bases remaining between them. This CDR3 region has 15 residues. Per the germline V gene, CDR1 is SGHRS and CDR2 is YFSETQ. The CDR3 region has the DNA TGCGCCAGCAGCTTGGCGGGCATACTCGATTCACCCCTCCACTTT. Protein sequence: CASSLAGILDSPLHF.

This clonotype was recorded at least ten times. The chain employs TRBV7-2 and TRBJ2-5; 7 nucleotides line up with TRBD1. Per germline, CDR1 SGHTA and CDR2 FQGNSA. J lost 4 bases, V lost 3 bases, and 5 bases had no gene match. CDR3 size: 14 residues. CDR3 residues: CASSLRGLGETQYF. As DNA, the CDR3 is TGTGCCAGCAGCTTGAGGGGGCTAGGAGAGACCCAGTACTTC.

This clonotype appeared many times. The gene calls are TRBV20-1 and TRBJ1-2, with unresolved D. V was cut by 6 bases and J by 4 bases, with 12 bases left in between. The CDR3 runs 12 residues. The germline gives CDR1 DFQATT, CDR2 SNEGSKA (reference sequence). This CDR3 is CSAAGRTYGYTF. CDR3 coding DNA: TGCAGTGCCGCGGGCAGGACCTATGGCTACACCTTC.

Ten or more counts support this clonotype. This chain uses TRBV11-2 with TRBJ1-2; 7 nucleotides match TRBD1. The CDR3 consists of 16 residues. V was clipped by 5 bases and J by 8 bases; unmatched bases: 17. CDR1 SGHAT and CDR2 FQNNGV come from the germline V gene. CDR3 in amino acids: CASSLSRQGLYRGYTF. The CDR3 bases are TGTGCCAGCAGCCTCTCTAGACAGGGCCTATACCGCGGCTACACCTTC.

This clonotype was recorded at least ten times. DNA of the CDR3: TGCGCCAGCAGCTCTCCGGGACTGGGCTACAATGAGCAGTTCTTC. Its translation is CASSSPGLGYNEQFF. The V gene is TRBV4-1, the J gene TRBJ2-1, with a weak D call TRBD2 (6 bases). V gave up 5 bases and J gave up 3 bases, with 14 bases separating them. The CDR3 is made up of 15 amino acids. Germline loops: CDR1 MGHRA, CDR2 YSYEKL.

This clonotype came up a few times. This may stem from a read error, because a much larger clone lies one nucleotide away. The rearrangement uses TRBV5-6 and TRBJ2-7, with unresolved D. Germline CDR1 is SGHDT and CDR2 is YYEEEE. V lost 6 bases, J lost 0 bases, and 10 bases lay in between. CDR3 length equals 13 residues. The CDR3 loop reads CASNHSYSYEQYF. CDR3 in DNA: TGTGCCAGCAACCACTCCTACTCCTACGAGCAGTACTTC.

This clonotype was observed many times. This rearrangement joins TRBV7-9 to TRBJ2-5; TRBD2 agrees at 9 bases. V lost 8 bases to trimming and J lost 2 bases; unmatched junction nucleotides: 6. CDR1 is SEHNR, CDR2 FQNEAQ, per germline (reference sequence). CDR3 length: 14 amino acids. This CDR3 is CASRAGGRQETQYF. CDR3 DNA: TGTGCCAGCCGAGCGGGAGGCAGACAAGAGACCCAGTACTTC. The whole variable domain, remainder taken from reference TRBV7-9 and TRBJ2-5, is DTGVSQNPRHKITKRGQNVTFRCDPISEHNRLYWYRQTLGQGPEFLTYFQNEAQLEKSRLLSDRFSAERPKGSFSTLEIQRTEQGDSAMYLCASRAGGRQETQYFGPGTRLLVL.

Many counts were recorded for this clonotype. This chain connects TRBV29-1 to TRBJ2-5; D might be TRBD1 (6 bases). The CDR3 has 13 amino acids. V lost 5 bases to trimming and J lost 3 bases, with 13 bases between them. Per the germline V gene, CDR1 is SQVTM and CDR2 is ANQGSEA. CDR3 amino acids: CSVIRDTKETQYF. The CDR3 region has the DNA TGCAGCGTTATCCGGGACACCAAAGAGACCCAGTACTTC.

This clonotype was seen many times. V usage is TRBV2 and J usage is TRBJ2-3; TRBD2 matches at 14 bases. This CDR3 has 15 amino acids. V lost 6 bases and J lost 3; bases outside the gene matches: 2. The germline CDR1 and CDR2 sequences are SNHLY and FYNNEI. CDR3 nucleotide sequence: TGTGCCAGCAGACGACTAGCGGGGGGGACAGATACGCAGTATTTT. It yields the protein CASRRLAGGTDTQYF.

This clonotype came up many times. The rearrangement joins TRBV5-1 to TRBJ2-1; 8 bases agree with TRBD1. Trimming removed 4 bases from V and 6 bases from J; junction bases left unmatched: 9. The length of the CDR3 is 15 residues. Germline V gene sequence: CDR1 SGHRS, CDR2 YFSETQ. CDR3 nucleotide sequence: TGCGCCAGCAGCAGGGGACAGGTACCGATCAATGAGCAGTTCTTC. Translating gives CASSRGQVPINEQFF.

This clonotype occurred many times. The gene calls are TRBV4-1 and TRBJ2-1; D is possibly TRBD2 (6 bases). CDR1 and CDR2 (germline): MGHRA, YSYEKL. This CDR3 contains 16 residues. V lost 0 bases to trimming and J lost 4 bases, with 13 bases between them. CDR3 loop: CASSQEMLAVYNEQFF. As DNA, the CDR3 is TGCGCCAGCAGCCAAGAGATGTTAGCGGTATACAATGAGCAGTTCTTC.

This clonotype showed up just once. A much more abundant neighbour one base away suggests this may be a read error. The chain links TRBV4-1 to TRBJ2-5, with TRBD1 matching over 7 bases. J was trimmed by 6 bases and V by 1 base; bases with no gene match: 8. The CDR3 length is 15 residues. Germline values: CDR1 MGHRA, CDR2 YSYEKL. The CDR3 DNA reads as TGCGCCAGCAGCCAAGGTCCCGACAGGGTCAAGACCCAGTACTTC. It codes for CASSQGPDRVKTQYF.

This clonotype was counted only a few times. The CDR3 bases are TGTGCCAGCGGGCGAGGACCCGGGGAGCTGTTTTTT. Its protein product is CASGRGPGELFF. This chain connects TRBV12-3 or TRBV12-4 to TRBJ2-2; D is unclear. Trimming removed 8 bases from V and 6 bases from J, with 10 bases in between. This CDR3 spans 12 amino acids.

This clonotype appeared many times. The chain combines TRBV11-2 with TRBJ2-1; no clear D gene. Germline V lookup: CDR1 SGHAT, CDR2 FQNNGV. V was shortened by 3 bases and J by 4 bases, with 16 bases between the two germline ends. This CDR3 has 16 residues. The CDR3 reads CASSFGSPMEYNEQFF. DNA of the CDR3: TGTGCCAGCAGCTTCGGTAGTCCAATGGAGTACAATGAGCAGTTCTTC. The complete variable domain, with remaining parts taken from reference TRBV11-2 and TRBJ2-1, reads EAGVAQSPRYKIIEKRQSVAFWCNPISGHATLYWYQQILGQGPKLLIQFQNNGVVDDSQLPKDRFSAERLKGVDSTLKIQPAKLEDSAVYLCASSFGSPMEYNEQFFGPGTRLTVL.

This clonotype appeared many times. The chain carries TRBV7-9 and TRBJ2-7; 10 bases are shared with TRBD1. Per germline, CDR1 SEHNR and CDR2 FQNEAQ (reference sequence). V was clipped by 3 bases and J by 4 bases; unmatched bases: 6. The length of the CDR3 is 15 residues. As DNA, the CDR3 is TGTGCCAGCAGCTTGGGGGACAGGGGCAGGTACGAGCAGTACTTC. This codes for CASSLGDRGRYEQYF.

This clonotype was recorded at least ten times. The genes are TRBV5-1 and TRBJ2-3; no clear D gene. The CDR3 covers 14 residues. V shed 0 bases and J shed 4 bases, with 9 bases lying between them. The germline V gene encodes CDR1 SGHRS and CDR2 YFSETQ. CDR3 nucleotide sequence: TGCGCCAGCAGCTTGGTTGGCCCCGCAGATACGCAGTATTTT. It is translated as CASSLVGPADTQYF.